This T cell receptor beta chain appears in the sequencing data of a study of T cells after posttransplantation cyclophosphamide. This CDR3 has 14 residues. CDR1 is LNHDA and CDR2 is SQIVND in the germline V gene (reference sequence). V lost 6 bases and J lost 8; bases outside the gene matches: 4. Busulfan-fludarabine conditioning, marrow transplant, and cyclophosphamide on days +3 and +4 were administered. Profiling relied on immunoSEQ multiplex PCR, and the TCRdb table lists in-frame clones only, not all of them. The sample presents 6,500 to 8,000 clones, none singletons. Study findings and constraints: After PTCy, TRB diversity resembled that of CNI/methotrexate controls.

This clone appeared many times. Its target is unknown. The sequence was obtained from a female patient over 55 who received an allogeneic stem cell transplant from an unrelated donor, was CMV-positive, and had acute GVHD only. A share of the T cells may be of graft donor origin. The source material was PBMCs, sampled approximately 3 months after allogeneic stem cell transplant with posttransplant cyclophosphamide. The rearrangement joins TRBV19 to TRBJ1-6; 10 positions agree with TRBD1. The CDR3 DNA follows: TGTGCCAGTAGATTCGACAGGGGGCATTCACCCCTCCACTTT. This translates into CASRFDRGHSPLHF.